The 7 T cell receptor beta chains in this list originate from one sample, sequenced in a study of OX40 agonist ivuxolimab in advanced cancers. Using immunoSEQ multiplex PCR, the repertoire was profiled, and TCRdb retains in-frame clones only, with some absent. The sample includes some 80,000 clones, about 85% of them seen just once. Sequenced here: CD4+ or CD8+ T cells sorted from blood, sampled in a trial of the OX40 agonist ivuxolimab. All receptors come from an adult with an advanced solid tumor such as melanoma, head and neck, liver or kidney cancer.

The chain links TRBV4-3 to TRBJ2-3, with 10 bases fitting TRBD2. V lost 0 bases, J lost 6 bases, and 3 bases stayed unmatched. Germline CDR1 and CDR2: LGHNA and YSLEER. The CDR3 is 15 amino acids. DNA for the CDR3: TGCGCCAGCAGCCAAGAAGAACTAGCGGGGGATACGCAGTATTTT. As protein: CASSQEELAGDTQYF.

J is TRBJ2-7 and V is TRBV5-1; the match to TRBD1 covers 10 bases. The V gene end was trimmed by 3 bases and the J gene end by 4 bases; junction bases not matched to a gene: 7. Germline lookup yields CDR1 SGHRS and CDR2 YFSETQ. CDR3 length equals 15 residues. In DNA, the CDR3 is TGCGCCAGCAGCTCCTTTCCGGGACAGGGGTACGAGCAGTACTTC. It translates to CASSSFPGQGYEQYF.

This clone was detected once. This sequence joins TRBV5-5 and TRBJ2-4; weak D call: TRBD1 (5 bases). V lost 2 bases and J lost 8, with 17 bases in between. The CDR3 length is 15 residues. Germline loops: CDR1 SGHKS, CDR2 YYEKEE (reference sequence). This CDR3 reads CASSFFAQGGYIQYF. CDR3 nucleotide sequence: TGTGCCAGCAGCTTCTTTGCTCAGGGCGGTTACATTCAGTACTTC. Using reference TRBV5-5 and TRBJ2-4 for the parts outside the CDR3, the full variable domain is DAGVTQSPTHLIKTRGQQVTLRCSPISGHKSVSWYQQVLGQGPQFIFQYYEKEERGRGNFPDRFSARQFPNYSSELNVNALLLGDSALYLCASSFFAQGGYIQYFGAGTRLSVL.

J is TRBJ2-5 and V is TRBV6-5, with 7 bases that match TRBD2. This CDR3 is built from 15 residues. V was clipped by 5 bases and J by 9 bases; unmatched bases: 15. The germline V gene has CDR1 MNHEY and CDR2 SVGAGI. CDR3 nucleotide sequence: TGTGCCAGCAGTGGCCGAGGACTAGATGTTTGGGCCCAGTACTTC. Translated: CASSGRGLDVWAQYF.

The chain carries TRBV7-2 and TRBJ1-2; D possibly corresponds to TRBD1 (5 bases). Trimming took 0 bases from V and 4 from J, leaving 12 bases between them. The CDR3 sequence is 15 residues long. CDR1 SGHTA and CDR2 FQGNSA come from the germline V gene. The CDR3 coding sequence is TGTGCCAGCAGCTTAGCTGACAGCGGGAGCTATGGCTACACCTTC. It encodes CASSLADSGSYGYTF.

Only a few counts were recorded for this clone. CDR3 loop: CASSLVGRSGNTIYF. Written as DNA, the CDR3 is TGTGCCAGCAGCTTGGTCGGCCGCTCTGGAAACACCATATATTTT. The rearrangement uses TRBV5-5 and TRBJ1-3, with no clear D. Germline loops: CDR1 SGHKS, CDR2 YYEKEE (reference sequence). The CDR3 runs 15 residues. The V end lost 0 bases, the J end lost 0 bases, and 7 bases lay between the germline ends.

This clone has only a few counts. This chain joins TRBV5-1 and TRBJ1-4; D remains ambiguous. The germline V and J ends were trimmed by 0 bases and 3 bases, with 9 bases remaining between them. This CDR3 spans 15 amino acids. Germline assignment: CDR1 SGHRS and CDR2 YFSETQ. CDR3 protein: CASSLAADANEKLFF. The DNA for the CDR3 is TGCGCCAGCAGCTTGGCAGCTGATGCTAATGAAAAACTGTTTTTT.